The 2 T cell receptor beta chains given below trace back to one sample, sequenced in a study of beta chain features in type 1 diabetes. Study-wide results and limits: Shorter TCRB CDR3s, moderately but significantly so, marked every one of the four CD4+ subsets in Type 1 diabetes patients.

No antigen has been assigned to these receptors. All of the isolated RNA was reverse transcribed, so expressed TCRB transcripts were sequenced. Assay used: immunoSEQ multiplex PCR; TCRdb lists only in-frame clones, some missing. The table records about 650,000 clones, roughly an eighth of them present only once. Sequencing was carried out using naive CD4+ T cells from blood. The source of these receptors is a man aged 25 to 45 with type 1 diabetes.

The gene calls are TRBV9 and TRBJ2-1; no reliable D call. Germline V gene lookup returns CDR1 SGDLS and CDR2 YYNGEE. This CDR3 contains 13 residues. Trimming cost V 0 bases and J 5 bases, with 6 bases left between them. For the CDR3, the DNA is TGTGCCAGCAGCGTAGATGGGGACAATGAGCAGTTCTTC. Its translation: CASSVDGDNEQFF.

Written as DNA, the CDR3 is TGTGCCAGCGCTGGCAGGGGCTACGAGCAGTACTTC. Translating it yields CASAGRGYEQYF. This chain connects TRBV7-9 to TRBJ2-7; D is perhaps TRBD1 (6 bases). V gave up 8 bases and J gave up 3 bases, with 11 bases separating them. This CDR3 has 12 amino acids. Per the germline V gene, CDR1 is SEHNR and CDR2 is FQNEAQ (reference sequence).